This passage covers 10 T cell receptor beta chains from one sample sequenced in a study of CD8 T cells in ankylosing spondylitis. Each CDR3 protein is one row after TCRdb ran MiXCR on the 5' RACE reads. This table holds approximately 220,000 distinct CDR3 sequences, more than 25% found once. Sequenced sample: blood, either unsorted or a sorted T cell fraction (not recorded which). These receptors all come from a male donor with ankylosing spondylitis or in good health (not recorded which).

This clonotype was recorded at least ten times. The rearrangement links TRBV2 to TRBJ1-5; D might be TRBD1 (5 bases). There are 14 residues in the CDR3. Germline values: CDR1 SNHLY, CDR2 FYNNEI. V lost 3 bases and J lost 7, with 13 bases in between. CDR3 sequence reads: CASSEMGVRQPQHF. The DNA of the CDR3 is TGTGCCAGCAGTGAGATGGGGGTGCGGCAGCCCCAGCATTTT.

This clonotype was picked up a small number of times. CDR3 nucleotides: TGCGCCAGCAGCCCGGGGTGGACTAGCGGATATGCCTACGAGCAGTACTTC. It encodes CASSPGWTSGYAYEQYF. The chain carries TRBV5-1 and TRBJ2-7; 10 positions agree with TRBD2. CDR1 is SGHRS, CDR2 YFSETQ, per germline. J lost 2 bases, V lost 4 bases, and 12 bases had no gene match. The CDR3 contains 17 residues.

The V call is TRBV29-1, the J call TRBJ2-1, with D unresolved. The CDR3 sequence is 13 residues long. Germline V gene data show CDR1 as SQVTM and CDR2 as ANQGSEA. V dropped 6 bases and J dropped 6 bases, with 15 bases sitting between them. The CDR3 nucleotides are TGCAGCGTCAGGCACAGTGGGTCCAATGAGCAGTTCTTC. Protein product: CSVRHSGSNEQFF.

This clonotype has just a few counts. The chain recombines TRBV20-1 with TRBJ2-1; 7 bases line up with TRBD1. The V and J ends lost 5 bases and 6 bases, in that order; junction bases with no gene match: 16. Germline-derived CDR1 and CDR2 are DFQATT and SNEGSKA (reference sequence). The CDR3 length is 16 residues. The CDR3 sequence is CSAPGRGQSSGNEQFF. CDR3 nucleotides: TGCAGTGCTCCGGGTCGGGGACAGTCCTCGGGCAATGAGCAGTTCTTC.

This chain connects TRBV12-3 or TRBV12-4 to TRBJ1-2, with D possibly TRBD1 on 5 matching bases. The CDR3 runs 14 residues. V was cut by 5 bases and J by 2 bases, with 12 bases left in between. The CDR3 coding sequence is TGTGCCAGCAGTCCGCGACAGAGAAACTATGGCTACACCTTC. This encodes CASSPRQRNYGYTF.

This clonotype was recorded many times. This chain joins TRBV18 and TRBJ1-5; D is undetermined. The CDR3 length is 12 residues. Trimming left V 6 bases short and J 7 bases short, with 10 bases between. The germline V gene has CDR1 KGHSH and CDR2 LQKENI. The CDR3 is CASSRPNQPQHF. Written as DNA, the CDR3 is TGTGCCAGCTCCCGCCCTAACCAGCCCCAGCATTTT. The complete variable domain, with remaining parts taken from reference TRBV18 and TRBJ1-5, reads NAGVMQNPRHLVRRRGQEARLRCSPMKGHSHVYWYRQLPEEGLKFMVYLQKENIIDESGMPKERFSAEFPKEGPSILRIQQVVRGDSAAYFCASSRPNQPQHFGDGTRLSIL.

The chain carries TRBV11-2 and TRBJ2-2; a possible D gene is TRBD2 (5 bases). CDR3 length: 15 residues. The ends were cut back, 0 bases at V and 5 bases at J, with 10 bases in the middle. The germline V gene encodes CDR1 SGHAT and CDR2 FQNNGV. CDR3 coding DNA: TGTGCCAGCAGCTTAGATCTTCGCGGGACCGGGGAGCTGTTTTTT. Translation gives CASSLDLRGTGELFF.

This clonotype was seen at least ten times. The rearrangement joins TRBV29-1 to TRBJ2-3; D gene unclear. Trimming removed 4 bases from V and 0 bases from J, with 11 bases in between. Germline CDR1 reads SQVTM; CDR2 reads ANQGSEA. The CDR3 contains 14 residues. The CDR3 here is CSVGPIFSTDTQYF. The CDR3 DNA reads TGCAGCGTTGGTCCTATCTTTAGCACAGATACGCAGTATTTT.

The table lists this clonotype with many counts. V is TRBV4-2 and J is TRBJ2-7; D may correspond to TRBD1 or TRBD2 (5 bases each). Trimming cost V 1 base and J 2 bases, with 9 bases left between them. CDR1 is LGHNA and CDR2 is YNFKEQ in the germline V gene. This CDR3 comprises 14 residues. In nucleotides, the CDR3 is TGTGCCAGCAGCCAAGTTAGGGACCCCTACGAGCAGTACTTC. This codes for CASSQVRDPYEQYF.

The rearrangement joins TRBV12-3 or TRBV12-4 to TRBJ2-7; the D gene is possibly TRBD1 (6 bases). V was pared by 5 bases and J by 5 bases, with 10 bases between. The CDR3 runs to 12 residues. The CDR3 region is CASSRQAHEQYF. The CDR3 nucleotides read TGTGCCAGCAGTCGACAGGCCCACGAGCAGTACTTC.